Each of the 32 T cell receptor beta chains below was sequenced from the same sample in a study of T cells in Graves' hyperthyroidism and ophthalmopathy. Amplification of TCR beta CDR3 regions was performed using RNA transcripts as template. Using the HTBI primer set, a first-round RT-PCR was run on the TCR CDR3. Via MiXCR, TCRdb re-called the multiplex PCR reads, giving one row per CDR3 protein. Here the sample spans around 720,000 distinct CDR3 sequences, around 40% being singletons. Sequenced: blood. The receptors shown here come from a woman in her 40s with Graves' hyperthyroidism.

This clonotype occurred many times. CDR3 loop: CSATVGTGSFQPQHF. The CDR3 coding sequence is TGCAGTGCTACCGTTGGGACAGGGAGTTTTCAGCCCCAGCATTTT. The V gene is TRBV20-1, the J gene TRBJ1-5, with 9 bases that match TRBD1. The trim removed 4 bases at V and 6 bases at J, leaving 10 bases unmatched. Germline V CDR1 and CDR2: DFQATT, SNEGSKA (reference sequence). The CDR3 sequence is 15 residues long.

With respect to this clonotype: An end of the junction differs from the germline gene, which may be a read error. This sequence joins TRBV11-2 and TRBJ1-2; D not certain. Germline values: CDR1 SGHAT, CDR2 FQNNGV. The CDR3 totals 15 residues. The chain's CDR3 is CACSLVVEGFYGYTF. The CDR3 coding sequence is TGTGCCTGCAGCTTAGTAGTAGAGGGATTCTATGGCTACACCTTC.

This clonotype occurred many times. V and J are TRBV12-3 or TRBV12-4 and TRBJ1-5; TRBD1 agrees at 9 bases. The length of the CDR3 is 16 residues. V lost 0 bases and J lost 1; bases outside the gene matches: 1. CDR3 DNA: TGTGCCAGCAGTTTAGCTGGGACAGGGAGCAATCAGCCCCAGCATTTT. Its translation: CASSLAGTGSNQPQHF.

A word on this clonotype: This may arise from a read error, as a much more abundant clone is one base away. V is TRBV19 and J is TRBJ1-2; D call uncertain. Germline V CDR1 and CDR2: LNHDA, SQIVND (reference sequence). The CDR3 runs 14 residues. V lost 7 bases, J lost 4 bases, and 16 bases lay in between. CDR3 in amino acids: CASNMGKDPYGYTF. The CDR3 DNA reads as TGTGCCAGTAATATGGGAAAGGACCCCTATGGCTACACCTTC. Full variable domain (remainder filled in from reference TRBV19 and TRBJ1-2): DGGITQSPKYLFRKEGQNVTLSCEQNLNHDAMYWYRQDPGQGLRLIYYSQIVNDFQKGDIAEGYSVSREKKESFPLTVTSAQKNPTAFYLCASNMGKDPYGYTFGSGTRLTVV.

This clonotype has more than one count but fewer than ten. This chain joins TRBV4-1 and TRBJ2-2; D possibly matches TRBD1 or TRBD2 (5 bases each). The CDR3 is 20 amino acids. Trimming removed 0 bases from V and 3 bases from J, with 23 bases in between. Germline V lookup: CDR1 MGHRA, CDR2 YSYEKL. The CDR3 reads CASSQDPINGAVLHTGELFF. CDR3 sequence (DNA): TGCGCCAGCAGCCAAGATCCGATCAACGGGGCGGTTCTTCACACCGGGGAGCTGTTTTTT.

This rearrangement joins TRBV7-9 to TRBJ1-6; 7 bases fit TRBD1. The CDR3 covers 18 residues. Germline V gene data show CDR1 as SEHNR and CDR2 as FQNEAQ (reference sequence). The V segment lost 5 bases and the J segment 0 bases; nucleotides outside the gene matches: 10. Here the CDR3 reads CASSRTGTESSYNSPLHF. Written as DNA, the CDR3 is TGTGCCAGCAGCCGAACCGGGACAGAAAGCTCCTATAATTCACCCCTCCACTTT.

This clonotype has ten or more counts. The rearrangement joins TRBV29-1 to TRBJ2-7; D is perhaps TRBD2 (5 bases). The V end was cut by 4 bases, the J end by 1 base, with 14 bases between. This CDR3 contains 14 residues. Looked up from germline, CDR1 is SQVTM and CDR2 is ANQGSEA. The CDR3 region is CSVVYRGNSYEQYF. The CDR3 nucleotides are TGCAGCGTTGTGTACCGAGGGAATTCCTACGAGCAGTACTTC.

This chain links TRBV6-5 with TRBJ2-7; 10 bases fit TRBD1. Germline CDR1 reads MNHEY; CDR2 reads SVGAGI. This CDR3 region has 14 residues. V shed 10 bases and J 5 bases; nucleotides not matched to a gene: 11. CDR3 loop: CAIRAGTGVNEQYF. The CDR3 DNA is TGTGCCATCAGGGCCGGGACAGGGGTAAACGAGCAGTACTTC.

This clonotype came up many times. The chain has TRBV7-9 and TRBJ1-2; D not certain. CDR1 SEHNR and CDR2 FQNEAQ come from the germline V gene (reference sequence). This CDR3 region has 14 residues. V gave up 5 bases and J gave up 8 bases, with 18 bases separating them. The CDR3: CASSGRGMAGGYTF. CDR3 bases: TGTGCCAGCAGCGGGCGAGGGATGGCAGGCGGCTACACCTTC. Complete variable domain (other parts from reference TRBV7-9 and TRBJ1-2): DTGVSQNPRHKITKRGQNVTFRCDPISEHNRLYWYRQTLGQGPEFLTYFQNEAQLEKSRLLSDRFSAERPKGSFSTLEIQRTEQGDSAMYLCASSGRGMAGGYTFGSGTRLTVV.

This chain joins TRBV4-3 and TRBJ2-2; 8 bases align to TRBD1. The CDR3 sequence is 17 residues long. CDR1 is LGHNA, CDR2 YSLEER, per germline. V dropped 3 bases and J dropped 2; count of bases not matched to a gene: 8. The DNA of the CDR3 is TGCGCCAGCAGCCACGGACAGGGCGCTCACAACACCGGGGAGCTGTTTTTT. It is translated as CASSHGQGAHNTGELFF.

At least ten counts were recorded for this clonotype. The chain links TRBV10-2 to TRBJ1-1; D possibly corresponds to TRBD1 (5 bases). The ends were cut back, 3 bases at V and 6 bases at J, with 14 bases in the middle. Germline CDR1 is WSHSY and CDR2 is SAAADI. This CDR3 is 14 amino acids long. In DNA, the CDR3 is TGCGCCAGCAGTGAACCGGGGCGAGGGGCTGAAGCTTTCTTT. This sequence encodes CASSEPGRGAEAFF.

This clonotype has a handful of counts. In nucleotides, the CDR3 is TGTGCCAGCAGCGTTCAGTCGCACACTGAAGCTTTCTTT. Its translation: CASSVQSHTEAFF. J is TRBJ1-1 and V is TRBV9; D is unclear. CDR1 SGDLS and CDR2 YYNGEE come from the germline V gene. CDR3 size: 13 residues. With 2 bases removed from V and 3 bases from J, the gap between germline ends came to 8 bases.

The table lists this clonotype with a count of one. CDR3 bases: TGTGCCAGCAGCTGGGGGGTGGGGGAAAAACTGTTTTTT. It is translated as CASSWGVGEKLFF. The chain couples TRBV13 to TRBJ1-4; maybe TRBD1 (5 bases). The CDR3 runs to 13 residues. Germline CDR1 and CDR2: PRHDT and FYEKMQ (reference sequence). The V end was cut by 4 bases, the J end by 8 bases, with 11 bases between.

The CDR3 region is CASSPTGTGREAFF. CDR3 DNA: TGTGCCAGCAGCCCCACCGGGACAGGGCGTGAAGCTTTCTTT. The chain recombines TRBV27 with TRBJ1-1; 9 positions agree with TRBD1. The CDR3 is 14 residues long. CDR1 MNHEY and CDR2 SMNVEV come from the germline V gene (reference sequence). The V and J ends lost 6 bases and 7 bases, in that order; junction bases with no gene match: 9.

The V call is TRBV5-1, the J call TRBJ1-4; D ambiguous. The CDR3 runs to 11 residues. Trimming pared 3 bases from V and 9 bases from J, leaving 6 bases between. CDR1 and CDR2 (germline): SGHRS, YFSETQ. CDR3 coding DNA: TGCGCCAGCAGCTCGGGAAAAAAACTGTTTTTT. This translates into CASSSGKKLFF. The full variable domain, its missing parts supplied by reference TRBV5-1 and TRBJ1-4, is KAGVTQTPRYLIKTRGQQVTLSCSPISGHRSVSWYQQTPGQGLQFLFEYFSETQRNKGNFPGRFSGRQFSNSRSEMNVSTLELGDSALYLCASSSGKKLFFGSGTQLSVL.

V and J are TRBV7-7 and TRBJ2-7; possibly TRBD1 for D (8 bases). The CDR3 is 13 amino acids. Per germline, CDR1 SSHAT and CDR2 FNYEAQ (reference sequence). The CDR3 nucleotides are TGTGCTAGCCAGCGGGACAGGAACTACGAGCAGTACTTC. Protein product: CASQRDRNYEQYF.

In its sample, this clonotype was seen a few times. The rearrangement links TRBV20-1 to TRBJ1-1; weak D call: TRBD1 (5 bases). Germline CDR1 reads DFQATT; CDR2 reads SNEGSKA (reference sequence). Trimming cost V 3 bases and J 10 bases, with 18 bases left between them. The CDR3 is 13 residues long. The CDR3 loop is CSASSGRGGTAFF. In nucleotides, the CDR3 is TGCAGTGCTAGTTCGGGGCGCGGGGGTACAGCTTTCTTT.

This clonotype has a count of ten or more. CDR3 sequence reads: CASATHGGMNTEAFF. CDR3 DNA sequence: TGTGCCAGCGCAACCCATGGGGGGATGAACACTGAAGCTTTCTTT. The chain links TRBV6-4 to TRBJ1-1; D may be TRBD1 (5 bases). This CDR3 is 15 amino acids long. CDR1 and CDR2 from the germline V gene are MRHNA and SNTAGT. Trimming removed 8 bases at V and 0 bases at J, with 16 bases between.

This clonotype was observed many times. The chain employs TRBV2 and TRBJ1-2, with D uncertain. The CDR3 sequence is 15 residues long. Germline loops: CDR1 SNHLY, CDR2 FYNNEI. Trimming stripped 2 bases from V and 5 bases from J, with 15 bases between. In nucleotides, the CDR3 is TGTGCCAGCAGTGAATCGTCGGGCATGAGTTATGGCTACACCTTC. This encodes CASSESSGMSYGYTF. The variable domain in full, completed from reference TRBV2 and TRBJ1-2, reads EPEVTQTPSHQVTQMGQEVILRCVPISNHLYFYWYRQILGQKVEFLVSFYNNEISEKSEIFDDQFSVERPDGSNFTLKIRSTKLEDSAMYFCASSESSGMSYGYTFGSGTRLTVV.

The gene calls are TRBV4-3 and TRBJ1-4, with 9 positions matching TRBD1. Trimming took 0 bases from V and 5 from J; bases not matched to a gene: 7. This CDR3 is 17 amino acids long. In germline, CDR1 is LGHNA, CDR2 YSLEER. CDR3 bases: TGCGCCAGCAGCCAAGAACCCCCCGGACAGGGGAATGAAAAACTGTTTTTT. Translating gives CASSQEPPGQGNEKLFF.

The V call is TRBV6-5, the J call TRBJ2-2, with TRBD1 matching over 9 bases. With V trimmed by 7 bases and J by 7 bases, 16 bases remained unmatched. Germline-derived CDR1 and CDR2 are MNHEY and SVGAGI. The CDR3 runs to 17 residues. DNA for the CDR3: TGTGCCAGCACCCCTCAAGCCGGACAGGGGTACGGCGGGGAGCTGTTTTTT. This gives the protein CASTPQAGQGYGGELFF.

Concerning this clonotype: A much larger clone lies a single base off, so this may be a read error. Given the absence of the conserved phenylalanine or tryptophan at the CDR3 end, a read error is likely. The chain joins TRBV19 to TRBJ1-1; the D is unclear. The CDR3 contains 11 residues. Per germline, CDR1 LNHDA and CDR2 SQIVND (reference sequence). V was clipped by 6 bases and J by 5 bases, with 7 bases between them. The CDR3 nucleotides read TGTGCCAGTAGGGACGGGACTGAAGCTTTCCTT. Amino acids: CASRDGTEAFL.

This clonotype has at least ten counts. The chain uses TRBV29-1 and TRBJ2-2; D perhaps matches TRBD2 (6 bases). Germline V lookup: CDR1 SQVTM, CDR2 ANQGSEA. CDR3 size: 12 residues. Trimming left V 4 bases short and J 5 bases short, with 8 bases between. CDR3 region: CSVGEATGELFF. In nucleotides, the CDR3 is TGCAGCGTTGGGGAGGCGACCGGGGAGCTGTTTTTT.

The chain carries TRBV7-9 and TRBJ2-7; tentative D call: TRBD2 (5 bases). The CDR3 has 16 residues. Trimming stripped 3 bases from V and 7 bases from J, with 22 bases between. Germline assignment: CDR1 SEHNR and CDR2 FQNEAQ (reference sequence). The CDR3 sequence: CASSLGVGPDAAEQYF. The CDR3 nucleotides are TGTGCCAGCAGCTTGGGAGTCGGACCAGACGCCGCAGAGCAGTACTTC.

There are many counts of this clonotype. The chain joins TRBV7-2 to TRBJ1-2; tentative D call: TRBD1 (5 bases). This CDR3 spans 12 amino acids. With 5 bases removed from V and 7 bases from J, the gap between germline ends came to 11 bases. Germline CDR1 and CDR2: SGHTA and FQGNSA. DNA for the CDR3: TGTGCCAGCAGCCCGACAGCGGGTGGCTACACCTTC. Its protein product is CASSPTAGGYTF.

The rearrangement joins TRBV9 to TRBJ2-7; TRBD2 agrees at 7 bases. The CDR3 contains 15 residues. The V segment lost 4 bases and the J segment 2 bases; nucleotides outside the gene matches: 9. Looked up from germline, CDR1 is SGDLS and CDR2 is YYNGEE. The CDR3 nucleotides are TGTGCCAGCAGCCGAATGAAGCGGGAAACCTACGAGCAGTACTTC. Translating gives CASSRMKRETYEQYF. Together with reference TRBV9 and TRBJ2-7, the CDR3 gives the full variable domain: DSGVTQTPKHLITATGQRVTLRCSPRSGDLSVYWYQQSLDQGLQFLIQYYNGEERAKGNILERFSAQQFPDLHSELNLSSLELGDSALYFCASSRMKRETYEQYFGPGTRLTVT.

Ten or more counts support this clonotype. The chain uses TRBV20-1 and TRBJ2-5; D unclear. V was cut by 4 bases and J by 5 bases, with 17 bases left in between. The CDR3 is made up of 14 amino acids. Germline CDR1 reads DFQATT; CDR2 reads SNEGSKA (reference sequence). The CDR3 nucleotides are TGCAGTGCTATGAGGATGGGCGTCGGGGAGACCCAGTACTTC. Its protein product is CSAMRMGVGETQYF.

This clonotype was detected ten times or more. The rearrangement joins TRBV29-1 to TRBJ1-3; no firm D call. The CDR3 totals 12 residues. Trimming left V 5 bases short and J 4 bases short, with 9 bases between. Germline CDR1 is SQVTM and CDR2 is ANQGSEA. In DNA, the CDR3 is TGCAGCGTTTGGGGAGCCGGAAACACCATATATTTT. Translated, it gives CSVWGAGNTIYF.

This clonotype was observed at least ten times. V and J are TRBV2 and TRBJ1-3; D is possibly TRBD1 (5 bases). The V gene's germline CDR1 is SNHLY and CDR2 FYNNEI. V lost 11 bases and J 4 bases, leaving 15 bases between the germline ends. The CDR3 has 13 residues. CDR3 bases: TGTGCCTCCCTGACAGTGGGCGGAAACACCATATATTTT. It is translated as CASLTVGGNTIYF.

A word on this clonotype: Relative to the germline gene, one junction end is altered; a read error may explain this. The chain employs TRBV4-3 and TRBJ2-7; D is ambiguous. Germline CDR1 is LGHNA and CDR2 is YSLEER. The CDR3 contains 15 residues. In nucleotides, the CDR3 is TGCGCCAGCAGCCAAGATTCGTCACTGTCCTACGGGCAGTACTTC. Protein sequence: CASSQDSSLSYGQYF.

The chain carries TRBV7-8 and TRBJ2-7; 7 nucleotides line up with TRBD1. Losses at the gene ends were 5 bases for V and 7 bases for J; bases not matched to a gene: 14. The CDR3 runs 15 residues. Germline CDR1 SGHVS, CDR2 FQNEAQ. The CDR3 DNA follows: TGTGCCAGCAGCCCACTAGGAGAGGGGGCAGAAGAGCAGTACTTC. Amino acid sequence: CASSPLGEGAEEQYF.

In its sample, this clonotype was seen a few times. This chain joins TRBV6-5 and TRBJ2-7; D call uncertain. V lost 0 bases and J lost 1, with 10 bases in between. Germline values: CDR1 MNHEY, CDR2 SVGAGI. The CDR3 spans 15 residues. The CDR3: CASSYSGKGSYEQYF. In nucleotides, the CDR3 is TGTGCCAGCAGTTACTCGGGCAAAGGGTCCTACGAGCAGTACTTC.